This T cell receptor (beta chain) was recorded in a study of blood T cell repertoires in COVID-19. CDR1 and CDR2 (germline): SGHVS, FQNEAQ. CDR3 length: 14 amino acids. The germline V and J ends were trimmed by 4 bases and 3 bases, with 12 bases remaining between them. Produced via immunoSEQ multiplex PCR; TCRdb's table is partial and in-frame only. The sample shows under 75,000 clones, approximately 80% of them seen only once. Sequenced: peripheral blood. This clonotype was obtained from a woman aged 70-85 years with acute or convalescent COVID-19. The chain recombines TRBV7-8 with TRBJ1-2, with D tentatively TRBD1 (6 bases). The CDR3 loop reads CASSSRDTYYGYTF. CDR3 DNA: TGTGCCAGCAGCTCCCGGGACACTTACTATGGCTACACCTTC.